Here is one TCR beta chain with its context. Its antigen is not identified. With 6 bases removed from V and 0 bases from J, the gap between germline ends came to 9 bases. The CDR3 length is 13 residues. Germline V gene sequence: CDR1 MNHEY, CDR2 SVGAGI. The sample originates from a study of glioma-infiltrating T cells after dendritic cell vaccination. Study observations and caveats: The cohort had few patients with full blood and tumor sets. Patients with more pretreatment TILs had longer time to progression and survival.

Primers: 60 V beta forward and 13 J beta reverse. Data came from immunoSEQ multiplex PCR; TCRdb stores just in-frame clones and leaves some out. The sample contains tens of thousands of clones, roughly four fifths of which appear only once. Documented time point: after dendritic cell vaccination, including at tumor progression/relapse. Fresh-frozen tumor tissue and more than two years of survival data were available for all. The input for sequencing was blood, taken after dendritic cell vaccination. The V call is TRBV6-5, the J call TRBJ2-7; D is undetermined. This clonotype was sampled from a human donor with glioblastoma. The CDR3 region has the DNA TGTGCCAGCAGCCAGACACTCTCCTACGAGCAGTACTTC. Amino acid sequence: CASSQTLSYEQYF.